These T cell receptor beta chains were read from a single sample in a study of blood T cell repertoires in COVID-19. Using immunoSEQ multiplex PCR, the repertoire was profiled, and TCRdb retains in-frame clones only, with some absent. This table has 150,000 to 180,000 clones, about 85% appearing once. The sequenced sample was peripheral blood. The receptors originated from a woman aged 60 to 75 with COVID-19, enrolled during active disease. Both conserved end residues are trimmed from each CDR3. A D gene is named only where the DNA matches it firmly. Size values are once, few and many counts, or a class for expanded clones, and some rows have none.

cdr3_aa: ASIQAGTGANVLT
cdr3_length: 13
j_call: TRBJ2-6
clone_size: .
d_call: .
v_call: TRBV3-1/TRBV3-2

cdr3_aa: ASSAARGYNEQF
cdr3_length: 12
j_call: TRBJ2-1
clone_size: .
d_call: .
v_call: TRBV5-5

cdr3_aa: ASSLNNQGVKEQY
cdr3_length: 13
j_call: TRBJ2-7
clone_size: .
d_call: TRBD1
v_call: TRBV5-1

cdr3_aa: ASSLDGASGGQQF
cdr3_length: 13
j_call: TRBJ2-1
clone_size: .
d_call: TRBD2
v_call: TRBV11-2

cdr3_aa: ASSNDRGWNSQPQH
cdr3_length: 14
j_call: TRBJ1-5
clone_size: .
d_call: TRBD1
v_call: TRBV2

cdr3_aa: ASSPRQRMAF
cdr3_length: 10
j_call: TRBJ1-1
clone_size: few
d_call: .
v_call: TRBV12-3/TRBV12-4

cdr3_aa: ASSGGVWDRRGTDTQY
cdr3_length: 16
j_call: TRBJ2-3
clone_size: few
d_call: TRBD1
v_call: TRBV6-1

cdr3_aa: ASSPDRTGELF
cdr3_length: 11
j_call: TRBJ2-2
clone_size: .
d_call: TRBD1
v_call: TRBV18

cdr3_aa: ASSQDWGGSNYGYT
cdr3_length: 14
j_call: TRBJ1-2
clone_size: .
d_call: .
v_call: TRBV4-2

cdr3_aa: ASRSLGEATQY
cdr3_length: 11
j_call: TRBJ2-5
clone_size: .
d_call: .
v_call: TRBV6-5

cdr3_aa: ASSTKGGAGTEAF
cdr3_length: 13
j_call: TRBJ1-1
clone_size: .
d_call: TRBD1
v_call: TRBV9

cdr3_aa: ASSLGTGVSPLH
cdr3_length: 12
j_call: TRBJ1-6
clone_size: .
d_call: TRBD1
v_call: TRBV7-3

cdr3_aa: ASSTWKGASTEAF
cdr3_length: 13
j_call: TRBJ1-1
clone_size: .
d_call: TRBD1
v_call: TRBV11-1

cdr3_aa: ASSYRDRANGYT
cdr3_length: 12
j_call: TRBJ1-2
clone_size: .
d_call: TRBD1
v_call: TRBV6-5

cdr3_aa: ASSPWDRGTLSNQPQH
cdr3_length: 16
j_call: TRBJ1-5
clone_size: .
d_call: TRBD1
v_call: TRBV4-1

cdr3_aa: ASSDSWGGGQF
cdr3_length: 11
j_call: TRBJ2-1
clone_size: many
d_call: .
v_call: TRBV6-4

cdr3_aa: ASSQAGVSYEQY
cdr3_length: 12
j_call: TRBJ2-7
clone_size: .
d_call: .
v_call: TRBV14

cdr3_aa: ASSLGLSYT
cdr3_length: 9
j_call: TRBJ1-2
clone_size: .
d_call: .
v_call: TRBV28

cdr3_aa: ASSYPGASGNTIY
cdr3_length: 13
j_call: TRBJ1-3
clone_size: .
d_call: .
v_call: TRBV6-2/TRBV6-3

cdr3_aa: SASPTSAAF
cdr3_length: 9
j_call: TRBJ1-1
clone_size: few
d_call: .
v_call: TRBV20-1

cdr3_aa: ASSLDVSTGELF
cdr3_length: 12
j_call: TRBJ2-2
clone_size: .
d_call: .
v_call: TRBV7-9

cdr3_aa: ASSLTPGQGYQPQH
cdr3_length: 14
j_call: TRBJ1-5
clone_size: .
d_call: TRBD1
v_call: TRBV6-6

cdr3_aa: ASSAHPNAGQGHPQH
cdr3_length: 15
j_call: TRBJ1-5
clone_size: .
d_call: TRBD1
v_call: TRBV5-5

cdr3_aa: ASSQVPGNQPQH
cdr3_length: 12
j_call: TRBJ1-5
clone_size: .
d_call: .
v_call: TRBV4-1

cdr3_aa: ASSLGGLAGANEQF
cdr3_length: 14
j_call: TRBJ2-1
clone_size: .
d_call: TRBD2
v_call: TRBV5-4

cdr3_aa: ASSVGSGGKNNEQF
cdr3_length: 14
j_call: TRBJ2-1
clone_size: .
d_call: TRBD2
v_call: TRBV7-2

cdr3_aa: ASRPTGDLSGKTQY
cdr3_length: 14
j_call: TRBJ2-5
clone_size: once
d_call: .
v_call: TRBV27

cdr3_aa: ASSLRTGGTGNTIY
cdr3_length: 14
j_call: TRBJ1-3
clone_size: once
d_call: TRBD1
v_call: TRBV5-8

cdr3_aa: ASSPRGGATEAF
cdr3_length: 12
j_call: TRBJ1-1
clone_size: .
d_call: .
v_call: TRBV3-1/TRBV3-2

cdr3_aa: ASSPVSGGTEAF
cdr3_length: 12
j_call: TRBJ1-1
clone_size: .
d_call: .
v_call: TRBV18

cdr3_aa: ASSLAGVRPTDTQY
cdr3_length: 14
j_call: TRBJ2-3
clone_size: .
d_call: .
v_call: TRBV7-9

cdr3_aa: ASTKWASGSLGGAWEQF
cdr3_length: 17
j_call: TRBJ2-1
clone_size: few
d_call: .
v_call: TRBV9

cdr3_aa: ASTVTSGSTDTQY
cdr3_length: 13
j_call: TRBJ2-3
clone_size: .
d_call: TRBD2
v_call: TRBV19

cdr3_aa: ASSLGAAGPYGYT
cdr3_length: 13
j_call: TRBJ1-2
clone_size: .
d_call: .
v_call: TRBV11-2

cdr3_aa: ASSTPVEEKLF
cdr3_length: 11
j_call: TRBJ1-4
clone_size: once
d_call: .
v_call: TRBV19

cdr3_aa: ASSFGTRGTGELF
cdr3_length: 13
j_call: TRBJ2-2
clone_size: few
d_call: .
v_call: TRBV11-3

cdr3_aa: ASSQGTGVRTDTQY
cdr3_length: 14
j_call: TRBJ2-3
clone_size: .
d_call: TRBD1
v_call: TRBV7-9

cdr3_aa: AWSANPGSGETQY
cdr3_length: 13
j_call: TRBJ2-5
clone_size: .
d_call: .
v_call: TRBV30

cdr3_aa: ASTKDRPNYGYT
cdr3_length: 12
j_call: TRBJ1-2
clone_size: .
d_call: TRBD1
v_call: TRBV5-1

cdr3_aa: ASSLNIQQL
cdr3_length: 9
j_call: TRBJ1-2
clone_size: .
d_call: .
v_call: TRBV5-8

cdr3_aa: ASSERTGLNSPLH
cdr3_length: 13
j_call: TRBJ1-6
clone_size: .
d_call: TRBD1
v_call: TRBV2

cdr3_aa: ASSGTVSYEQY
cdr3_length: 11
j_call: TRBJ2-7
clone_size: .
d_call: TRBD1
v_call: TRBV10-2

cdr3_aa: ASSQEGDRWSPF
cdr3_length: 12
j_call: TRBJ1-1
clone_size: .
d_call: .
v_call: TRBV4-1

cdr3_aa: ASFEGGYT
cdr3_length: 8
j_call: TRBJ1-2
clone_size: .
d_call: .
v_call: TRBV2

cdr3_aa: ASSAWDRGNTEAF
cdr3_length: 13
j_call: TRBJ1-1
clone_size: few
d_call: TRBD1
v_call: TRBV5-1

cdr3_aa: ASSMWGRANYGYT
cdr3_length: 13
j_call: TRBJ1-2
clone_size: once
d_call: .
v_call: TRBV19

cdr3_aa: ASTDTGVYT
cdr3_length: 9
j_call: TRBJ1-2
clone_size: once
d_call: TRBD1
v_call: TRBV6-5

cdr3_aa: ASMGLAANTGELF
cdr3_length: 13
j_call: TRBJ2-2
clone_size: .
d_call: TRBD2
v_call: TRBV19

cdr3_aa: ASSQGEQAGNTIY
cdr3_length: 13
j_call: TRBJ1-3
clone_size: .
d_call: .
v_call: TRBV3-1/TRBV3-2

cdr3_aa: ASSLDRVETQY
cdr3_length: 11
j_call: TRBJ2-5
clone_size: .
d_call: TRBD1
v_call: TRBV5-5

cdr3_aa: ASEGQGAKNTEAF
cdr3_length: 13
j_call: TRBJ1-1
clone_size: .
d_call: TRBD1
v_call: TRBV19

cdr3_aa: SVLGQGSYNEQF
cdr3_length: 12
j_call: TRBJ2-1
clone_size: .
d_call: .
v_call: TRBV29-1

cdr3_aa: ASSEYTEAF
cdr3_length: 9
j_call: TRBJ1-1
clone_size: .
d_call: .
v_call: TRBV5-1

cdr3_aa: ASSFGEAKNIQY
cdr3_length: 12
j_call: TRBJ2-4
clone_size: .
d_call: .
v_call: TRBV5-4

cdr3_aa: ASSLRRDRDAF
cdr3_length: 11
j_call: TRBJ1-1
clone_size: .
d_call: TRBD1
v_call: TRBV7-2

cdr3_aa: ASSLGGGRDEQF
cdr3_length: 12
j_call: TRBJ2-1
clone_size: .
d_call: .
v_call: TRBV11-1

cdr3_aa: ASSLGGRPNSNQPQH
cdr3_length: 15
j_call: TRBJ1-5
clone_size: once
d_call: .
v_call: TRBV7-3

cdr3_aa: SVETSGKTRNSQY
cdr3_length: 13
j_call: TRBJ2-3
clone_size: .
d_call: TRBD2
v_call: TRBV29-1

cdr3_aa: ASSTGGTVNQPQH
cdr3_length: 13
j_call: TRBJ1-5
clone_size: .
d_call: .
v_call: TRBV6-5

cdr3_aa: SVAVQGTGELF
cdr3_length: 11
j_call: TRBJ2-2
clone_size: .
d_call: .
v_call: TRBV29-1